Sequencing of this TCR beta chain was carried out in a study of blood T cell repertoires in COVID-19. Method: immunoSEQ multiplex PCR; TCRdb's copy keeps in-frame clones and lacks some. The table includes tens of thousands of clones, about 88% detected once. Per germline, CDR1 GTSNPN and CDR2 SVGIG (reference sequence). The V and J ends lost 5 bases and 8 bases, in that order; junction bases with no gene match: 18. This CDR3 is built from 16 residues. The sample taken for sequencing was peripheral blood. This clonotype was sampled from a man aged 55 to 70 with acute or convalescent COVID-19. This chain links TRBV30 with TRBJ2-3; 8 bases match TRBD1. The CDR3 DNA follows: TGTGCCTGGTGGCCCTCCGGGACAGGTCCTCGGGGTACGCAGTATTTT. This sequence encodes CAWWPSGTGPRGTQYF.